The TCR beta chain described here comes from a study of breast tumors, draining lymph nodes, adjacent tissues. Study-wide results and caveats: The data were judged consistent with most tumor T cells coming from lymph node and expanding in tumor.

TCRdb recomputed calls from the multiplex PCR reads with MiXCR, one row per CDR3 protein. This sample carries about 100,000 distinct CDR3 sequences, 21% of them seen once, and the ten largest clones take roughly 1.3%. With respect to this clonotype: Its target is not known. A read error is possible here, since a much larger clone lies one base away.

Axillary draining lymph nodes of breast cancer patients supplied the node samples. The CDR3 has 14 amino acids. V shed 1 base and J shed 1 base, with 7 bases lying between them. Germline V gene lookup returns CDR1 MGHRA and CDR2 YSYEKL. J is TRBJ2-5 and V is TRBV4-1; no reliable D call. The TCR comes from a female donor with breast cancer. Some clones in this sample may be carry-over from other donors' samples. Sample: axillary lymph node tissue. CDR3 DNA: TGCGCCAGCAGCCAAGGGCAGATCCAAGAGACCCAGTACTTC. Translated: CASSQGQIQETQYF.